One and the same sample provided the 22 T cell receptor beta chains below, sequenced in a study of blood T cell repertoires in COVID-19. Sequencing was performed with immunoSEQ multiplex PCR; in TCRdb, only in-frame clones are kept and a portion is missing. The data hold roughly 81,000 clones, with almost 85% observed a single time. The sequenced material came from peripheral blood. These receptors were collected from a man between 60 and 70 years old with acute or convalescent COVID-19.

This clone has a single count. CDR3 sequence reads: CASRPGQNYGYTF. The CDR3 coding sequence is TGTGCCAGCAGACCTGGACAGAACTATGGCTACACCTTC. The gene calls are TRBV28 and TRBJ1-2, with a possible D match to TRBD1 (6 bases). V lost 6 bases to trimming and J lost 2 bases, with 10 bases between them. Germline lookup yields CDR1 MDHEN and CDR2 SYDVKM. This CDR3 contains 13 residues.

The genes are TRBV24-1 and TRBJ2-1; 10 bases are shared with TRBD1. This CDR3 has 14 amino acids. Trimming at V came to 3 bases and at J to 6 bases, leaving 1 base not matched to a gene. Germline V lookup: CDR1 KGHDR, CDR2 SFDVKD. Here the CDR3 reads CATSDGDRGNEQFF. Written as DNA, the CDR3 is TGTGCCACCAGTGATGGGGACAGGGGCAATGAGCAGTTCTTC.

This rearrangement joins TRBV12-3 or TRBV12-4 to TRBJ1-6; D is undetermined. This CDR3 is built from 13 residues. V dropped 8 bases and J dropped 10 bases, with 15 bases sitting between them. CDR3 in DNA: TGTGCCAGCCGTAATCAACTAAGATCACCCCTCCACTTT. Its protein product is CASRNQLRSPLHF.

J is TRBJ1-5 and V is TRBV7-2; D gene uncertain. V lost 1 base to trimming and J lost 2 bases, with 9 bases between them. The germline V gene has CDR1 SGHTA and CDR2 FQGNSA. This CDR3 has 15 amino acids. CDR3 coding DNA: TGTGCCAGCAGCTTAGGGAGTTGGGGCAATCAGCCCCAGCATTTT. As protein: CASSLGSWGNQPQHF.

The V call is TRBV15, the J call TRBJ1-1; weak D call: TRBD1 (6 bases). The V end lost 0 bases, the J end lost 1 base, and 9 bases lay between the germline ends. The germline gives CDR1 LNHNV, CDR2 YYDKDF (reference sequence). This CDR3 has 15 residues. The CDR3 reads CATSRERTANTEAFF. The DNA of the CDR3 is TGTGCCACCAGCAGAGAAAGGACAGCGAACACTGAAGCTTTCTTT.

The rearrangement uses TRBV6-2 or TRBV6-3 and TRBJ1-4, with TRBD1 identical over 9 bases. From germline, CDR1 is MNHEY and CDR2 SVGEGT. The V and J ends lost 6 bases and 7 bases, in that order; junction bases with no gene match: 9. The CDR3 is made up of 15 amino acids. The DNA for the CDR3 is TGTGCCAGCAGCCTACAGGGGGCTGTTCCTGAAAAACTGTTTTTT. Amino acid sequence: CASSLQGAVPEKLFF.

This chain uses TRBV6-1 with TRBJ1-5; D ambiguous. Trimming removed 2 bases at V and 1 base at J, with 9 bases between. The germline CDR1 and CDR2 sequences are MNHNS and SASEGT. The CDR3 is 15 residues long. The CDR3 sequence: CASSEHSISNQPQHF. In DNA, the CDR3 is TGTGCCAGCAGTGAACACAGTATAAGCAATCAGCCCCAGCATTTT.

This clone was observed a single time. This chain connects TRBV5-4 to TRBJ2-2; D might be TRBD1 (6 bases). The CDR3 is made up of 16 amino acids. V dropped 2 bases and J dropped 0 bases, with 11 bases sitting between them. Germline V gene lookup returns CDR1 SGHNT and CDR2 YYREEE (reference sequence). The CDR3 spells CASSFSRGSNTGELFF. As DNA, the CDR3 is TGTGCCAGCAGCTTTAGCAGGGGATCGAACACCGGGGAGCTGTTTTTT.

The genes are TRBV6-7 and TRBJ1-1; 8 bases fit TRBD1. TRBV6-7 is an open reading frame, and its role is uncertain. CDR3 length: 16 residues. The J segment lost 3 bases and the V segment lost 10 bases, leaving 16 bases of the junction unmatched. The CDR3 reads CATSVWGTGGDTEAFF. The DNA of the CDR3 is TGTGCCACCTCTGTTTGGGGGACAGGTGGGGACACTGAAGCTTTCTTT.

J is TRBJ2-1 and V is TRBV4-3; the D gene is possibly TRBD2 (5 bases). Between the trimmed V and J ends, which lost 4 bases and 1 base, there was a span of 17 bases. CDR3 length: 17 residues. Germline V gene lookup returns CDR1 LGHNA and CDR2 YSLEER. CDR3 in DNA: TGCGCCAGCAGCCGTAGAAGTTCCGGGGTGTCCTACAATGAGCAGTTCTTC. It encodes CASSRRSSGVSYNEQFF.

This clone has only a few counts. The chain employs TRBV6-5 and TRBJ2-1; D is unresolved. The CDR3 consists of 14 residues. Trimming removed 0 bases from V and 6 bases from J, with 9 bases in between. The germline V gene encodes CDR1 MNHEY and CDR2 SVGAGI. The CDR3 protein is CASSYSTAVNEQFF. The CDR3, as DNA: TGTGCCAGCAGTTACTCCACTGCCGTCAATGAGCAGTTCTTC.

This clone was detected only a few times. CDR3 protein: CASSLGNSGGGETQYF. CDR3 nucleotides: TGTGCCAGCAGCTTAGGAAACAGCGGGGGCGGAGAGACCCAGTACTTC. V gene TRBV7-2 combines with J gene TRBJ2-5, with TRBD2 matching 8 bases. The germline CDR1 and CDR2 sequences are SGHTA and FQGNSA. The V and J ends lost 1 base and 4 bases, in that order; junction bases with no gene match: 8. CDR3 length: 16 amino acids.

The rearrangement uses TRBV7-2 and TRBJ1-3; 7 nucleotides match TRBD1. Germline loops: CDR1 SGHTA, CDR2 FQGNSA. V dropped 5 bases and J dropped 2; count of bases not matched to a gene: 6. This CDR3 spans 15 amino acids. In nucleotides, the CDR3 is TGTGCCAGCAGCACCCCTACAGGGGCTGGAAACACCATATATTTT. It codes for CASSTPTGAGNTIYF.

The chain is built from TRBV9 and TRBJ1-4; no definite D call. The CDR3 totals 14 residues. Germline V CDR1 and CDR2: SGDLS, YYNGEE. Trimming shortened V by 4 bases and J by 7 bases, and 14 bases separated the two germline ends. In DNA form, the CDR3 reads TGTGCCAGCAGCTCCCCGGGAGCCGGTGAAAAACTGTTTTTT. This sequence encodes CASSSPGAGEKLFF.

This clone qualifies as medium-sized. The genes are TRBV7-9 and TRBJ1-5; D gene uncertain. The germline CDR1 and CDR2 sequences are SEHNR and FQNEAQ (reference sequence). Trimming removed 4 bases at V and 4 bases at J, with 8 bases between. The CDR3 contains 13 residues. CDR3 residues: CASSSGGNQPQHF. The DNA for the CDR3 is TGTGCCAGCAGCTCGGGAGGGAATCAGCCCCAGCATTTT.

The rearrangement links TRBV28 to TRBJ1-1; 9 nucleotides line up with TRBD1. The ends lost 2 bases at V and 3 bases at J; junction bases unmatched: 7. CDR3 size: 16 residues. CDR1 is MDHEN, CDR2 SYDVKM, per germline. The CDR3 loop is CASSLNMRTGDTEAFF. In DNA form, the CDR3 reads TGTGCCAGCAGTTTAAATATGCGGACAGGGGACACTGAAGCTTTCTTT.

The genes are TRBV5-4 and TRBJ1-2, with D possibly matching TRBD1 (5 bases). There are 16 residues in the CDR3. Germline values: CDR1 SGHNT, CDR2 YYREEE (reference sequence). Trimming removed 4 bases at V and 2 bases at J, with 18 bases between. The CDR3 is CASSRGVDPGNYGYTF. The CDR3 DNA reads TGTGCCAGCAGCCGGGGGGTCGACCCTGGAAACTATGGCTACACCTTC.

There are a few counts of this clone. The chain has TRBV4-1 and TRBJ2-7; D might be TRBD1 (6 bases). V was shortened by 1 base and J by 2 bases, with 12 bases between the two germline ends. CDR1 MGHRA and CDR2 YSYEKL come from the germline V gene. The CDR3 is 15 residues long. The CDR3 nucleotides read TGCGCCAGCAGCCAAGGTCGAGGGGGAACCTACGAGCAGTACTTC. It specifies CASSQGRGGTYEQYF.

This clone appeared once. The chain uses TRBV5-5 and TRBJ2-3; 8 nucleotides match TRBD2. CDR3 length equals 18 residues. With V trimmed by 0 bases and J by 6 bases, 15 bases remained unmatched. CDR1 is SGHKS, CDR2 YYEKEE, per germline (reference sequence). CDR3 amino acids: CASSLDPGRGDRSDTQYF. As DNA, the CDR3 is TGTGCCAGCAGCTTGGACCCTGGGCGGGGGGATCGATCGGATACGCAGTATTTT.

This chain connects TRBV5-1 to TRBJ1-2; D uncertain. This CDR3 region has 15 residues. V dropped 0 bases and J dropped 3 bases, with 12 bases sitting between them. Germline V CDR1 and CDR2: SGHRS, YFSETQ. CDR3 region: CASSLEGGGHYGYTF. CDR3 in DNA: TGCGCCAGCAGCTTGGAAGGCGGTGGCCACTATGGCTACACCTTC.

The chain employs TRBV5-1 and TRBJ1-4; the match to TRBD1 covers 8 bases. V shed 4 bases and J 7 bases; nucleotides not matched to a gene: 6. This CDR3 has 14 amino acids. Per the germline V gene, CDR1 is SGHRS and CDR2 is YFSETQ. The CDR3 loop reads CASSLGQGVEKLFF. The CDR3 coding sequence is TGCGCCAGCAGCCTCGGACAGGGAGTTGAAAAACTGTTTTTT.

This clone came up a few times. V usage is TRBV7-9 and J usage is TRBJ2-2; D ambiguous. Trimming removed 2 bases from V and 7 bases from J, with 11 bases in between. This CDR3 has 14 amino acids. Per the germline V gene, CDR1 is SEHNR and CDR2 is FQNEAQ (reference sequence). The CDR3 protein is CASSLLASGGELFF. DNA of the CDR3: TGTGCCAGCAGCTTATTAGCAAGTGGCGGGGAGCTGTTTTTT.